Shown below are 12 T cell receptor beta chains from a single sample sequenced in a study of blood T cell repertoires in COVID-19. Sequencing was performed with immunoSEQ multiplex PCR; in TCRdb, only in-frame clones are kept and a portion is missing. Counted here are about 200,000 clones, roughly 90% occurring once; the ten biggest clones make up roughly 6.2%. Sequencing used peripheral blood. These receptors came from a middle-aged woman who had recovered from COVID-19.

This chain's CDR3 is CASSQGQGVTDTQYF. The CDR3 DNA follows: TGCGCCAGCAGCCAAGGCCAGGGGGTCACAGATACGCAGTATTTT. J is TRBJ2-3 and V is TRBV4-3, with 7 bases identical to TRBD1. The CDR3 contains 15 residues. With 1 base clipped from V and 2 bases from J, the junction kept 3 bases outside the gene matches. The germline gives CDR1 LGHNA, CDR2 YSLEER.

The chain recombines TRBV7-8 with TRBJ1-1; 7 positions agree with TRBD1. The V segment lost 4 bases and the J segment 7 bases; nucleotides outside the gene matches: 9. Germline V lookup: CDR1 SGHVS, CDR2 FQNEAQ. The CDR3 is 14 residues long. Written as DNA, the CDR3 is TGTGCCAGCAGCTCGGGCCCGACAGGGTATGAAGCTTTCTTT. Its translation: CASSSGPTGYEAFF.

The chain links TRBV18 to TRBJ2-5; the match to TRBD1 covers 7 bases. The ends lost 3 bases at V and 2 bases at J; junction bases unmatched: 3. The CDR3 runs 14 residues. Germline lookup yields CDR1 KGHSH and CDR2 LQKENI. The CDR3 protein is CASSPGTEQETQYF. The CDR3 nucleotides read TGTGCCAGCTCACCGGGGACAGAACAAGAGACCCAGTACTTC.

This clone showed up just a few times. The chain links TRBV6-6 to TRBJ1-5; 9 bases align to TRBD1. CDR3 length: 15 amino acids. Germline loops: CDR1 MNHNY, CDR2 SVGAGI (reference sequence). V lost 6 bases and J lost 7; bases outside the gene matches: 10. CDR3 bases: TGTGCCAGCAGAACCGGGACAGGGCTTGGGCAGCCCCAGCATTTT. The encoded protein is CASRTGTGLGQPQHF.

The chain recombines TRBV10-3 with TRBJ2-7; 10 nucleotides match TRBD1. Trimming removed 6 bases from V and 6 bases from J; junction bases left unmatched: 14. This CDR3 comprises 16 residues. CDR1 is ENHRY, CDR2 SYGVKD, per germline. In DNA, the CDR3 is TGTGCCATCAGACCGACAGGGGGCGATTCGGTTGGCGAGCAGTACTTC. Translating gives CAIRPTGGDSVGEQYF.

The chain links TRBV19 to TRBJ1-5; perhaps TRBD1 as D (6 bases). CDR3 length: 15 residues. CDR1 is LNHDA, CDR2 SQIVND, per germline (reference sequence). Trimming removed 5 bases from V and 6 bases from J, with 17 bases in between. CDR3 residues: CASSYGQGRGQPQHF. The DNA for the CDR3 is TGTGCCAGTAGTTATGGTCAGGGCAGGGGTCAGCCCCAGCATTTT. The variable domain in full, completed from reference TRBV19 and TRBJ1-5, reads DGGITQSPKYLFRKEGQNVTLSCEQNLNHDAMYWYRQDPGQGLRLIYYSQIVNDFQKGDIAEGYSVSREKKESFPLTVTSAQKNPTAFYLCASSYGQGRGQPQHFGDGTRLSIL.

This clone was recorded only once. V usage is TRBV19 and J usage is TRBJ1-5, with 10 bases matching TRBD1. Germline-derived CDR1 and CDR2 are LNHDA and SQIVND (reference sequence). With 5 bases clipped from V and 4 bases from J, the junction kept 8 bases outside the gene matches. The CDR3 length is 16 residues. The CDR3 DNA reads TGTGCCAGTAGTGAGGGGGGACAGGGGCTTAATCAGCCCCAGCATTTT. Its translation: CASSEGGQGLNQPQHF.

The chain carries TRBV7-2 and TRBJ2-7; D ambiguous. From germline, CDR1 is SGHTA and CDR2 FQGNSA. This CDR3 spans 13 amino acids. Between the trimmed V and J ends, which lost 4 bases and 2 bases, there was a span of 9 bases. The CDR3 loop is CASSSSVPYEQYF. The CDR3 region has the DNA TGTGCCAGCAGCTCTTCAGTTCCCTACGAGCAGTACTTC.

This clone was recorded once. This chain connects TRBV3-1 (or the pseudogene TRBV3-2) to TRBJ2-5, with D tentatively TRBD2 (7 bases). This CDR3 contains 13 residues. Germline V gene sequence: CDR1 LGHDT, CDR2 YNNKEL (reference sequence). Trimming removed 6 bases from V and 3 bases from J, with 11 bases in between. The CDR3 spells CASRRGGEETQYF. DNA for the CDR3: TGTGCCAGCAGGAGGGGGGGGGAAGAGACCCAGTACTTC.

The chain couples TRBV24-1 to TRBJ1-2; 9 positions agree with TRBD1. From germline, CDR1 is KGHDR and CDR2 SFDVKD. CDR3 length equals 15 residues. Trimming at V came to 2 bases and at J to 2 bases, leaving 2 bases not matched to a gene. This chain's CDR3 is CATSDSGQGNYGYTF. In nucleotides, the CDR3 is TGTGCCACCAGTGATTCCGGACAGGGGAACTATGGCTACACCTTC.

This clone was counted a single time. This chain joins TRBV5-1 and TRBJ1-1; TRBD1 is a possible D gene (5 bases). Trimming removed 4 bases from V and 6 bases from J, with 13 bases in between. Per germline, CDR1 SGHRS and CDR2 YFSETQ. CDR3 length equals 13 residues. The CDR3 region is CASSPNRFAEAFF. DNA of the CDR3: TGCGCCAGCAGCCCTAACAGGTTCGCTGAAGCTTTCTTT.

CDR3 sequence reads: CASSQDSMNTEAFF. In DNA, the CDR3 is TGTGCCAGTAGCCAGGACAGTATGAACACTGAAGCTTTCTTT. The V and J genes are TRBV19 and TRBJ1-1; D is perhaps TRBD1 (6 bases). The germline CDR1 and CDR2 sequences are LNHDA and SQIVND (reference sequence). This CDR3 is 14 amino acids long. Between the trimmed V and J ends, which lost 6 bases and 0 bases, there was a span of 11 bases.